These T cell receptor beta chains were read from a single sample in a study of T-cell reconstitution after alpha-beta-depleted transplantation in children. TCRdb itself ran the PCR reads through MiXCR, one entry per CDR3 protein. The table includes 200,000 to 250,000 distinct CDR3 sequences, 20% to 30% detected once. The input for sequencing was PBMCs, mostly from graft donor cells, taken 360 days after TCRalphabeta/CD19-depleted stem cell transplant. These receptors originate from a female patient under 10 years old who had a stem cell transplant for congenital amegakaryocytic thrombocytopenia, so the T cells may come from the graft donor. The CDR3 runs from the conserved cysteine through the conserved F or W. Each record gives: D gene, clone size, J gene, V gene, CDR3 length, CDR3 DNA, CDR3 protein. A D gene is named only where the DNA matches it firmly. Expanded clones are given a class, and other clones once, few, many or no size at all.

NA NA TRBJ1-6 TRBV5-1 16 TGCGCCAGCAGCTTGGACAGTCCTTCGTATAATTCACCCCTCCACTTT CASSLDSPSYNSPLHF
NA NA TRBJ2-7 TRBV12-3/TRBV12-4 14 TGTGCCAGCAGCCTTGACAGTATACGAAGGGAGCAGTACTTC CASSLDSIRREQYF
NA NA TRBJ2-1 TRBV4-1 14 TGCGCCAGCAGCCAAGATTCGGGCTGGGCTAACAAATTCTTC CASSQDSGWANKFF
NA NA TRBJ2-7 TRBV3-1 16 TGTGCCAGCAGCCACACGAGCAGGGTTCGCACCTACGAGCAGTACTTC CASSHTSRVRTYEQYF
TRBD2 few TRBJ2-3 TRBV24-1 16 TGTGCCACCAGTGAGGGGACTAGCGGATCCACAGATACGCAGTATTTT CATSEGTSGSTDTQYF
TRBD1 few TRBJ2-7 TRBV12-3/TRBV12-4 18 TGTGCCAGCAGTTTAGGGACAGGGGGCCCCCCCGACCCCTACGAGCAGTACTTC CASSLGTGGPPDPYEQYF
TRBD1 NA TRBJ1-2 TRBV28 14 TGTGCCAGCAGAGCCGGGACAGGGCCCTATGGCTACACCTTC CASRAGTGPYGYTF
NA NA TRBJ2-7 TRBV12-3/TRBV12-4 16 TGTGCCAGCAGCACGTACAGAAAAGGACAGACCTACGAGCAGTACTTC CASSTYRKGQTYEQYF
TRBD1 many TRBJ2-2 TRBV12-3/TRBV12-4 15 TGTGCCAGCAGTTCCGACAGGGGGCCCACCGGGGAGCTGTTTTTT CASSSDRGPTGELFF
NA NA TRBJ1-6 TRBV6-1 15 TGTGCCAGCAGTAAACCGGCCACGGGGAATTCACCCCTCCACTTT CASSKPATGNSPLHF
NA few TRBJ2-6 TRBV12-3/TRBV12-4 17 TGTGCCAGCAGTTCTACAGGGCCGGGGGTTGGGGCCAACGTCCTGACTTTC CASSSTGPGVGANVLTF
NA NA TRBJ2-7 TRBV6-5 16 TGTGCCAGCAGTTACTCGAGAGTTGTGGATACCTACGAGCAGTACTTC CASSYSRVVDTYEQYF
NA few TRBJ2-3 TRBV20-1 12 TGCAGTGCTAGAAGACCGGCAGATACGCAGTATTTT CSARRPADTQYF
TRBD1 once TRBJ2-7 TRBV20-1 10 TGCAGTGCTCGGTGGGACAGGTTACACTTC CSARWDRLHF
NA few TRBJ2-1 TRBV5-1 15 TGCGCCAGCAGCTTGGATTCTAGCTCAGGTCCTGAGCAGTTCTTC CASSLDSSSGPEQFF
NA NA TRBJ2-7 TRBV6-6 12 TGTGCCAGCAGGAGGGCTTCCTACGAGCAGTACTTC CASRRASYEQYF
NA NA TRBJ2-2 TRBV7-3 19 TGTGCCAGCAGCTTACACCCCCCCGTGGACCCCATCGACACCGGGGAGCTGTTTTTT CASSLHPPVDPIDTGELFF
TRBD1 NA TRBJ1-2 TRBV29-1 14 TGCAGCGTGGGACAGGATAGGGCTAACTATGGCTACACCTTC CSVGQDRANYGYTF
NA NA TRBJ2-3 TRBV12-3/TRBV12-4 15 TGTGCCAGCAGTTTTTGGGGGGTGGTTTCAGATACGCAGTATTTT CASSFWGVVSDTQYF
TRBD2 NA TRBJ2-3 TRBV20-1 16 TGCAGTGCTAGCGGACTAGCGGGAGCTAGCACAGATACGCAGTATTTT CSASGLAGASTDTQYF
NA many TRBJ1-2 TRBV28 14 TGTGCCAGCAGTTTAACGGACATAATCTATGGCTACACCTTC CASSLTDIIYGYTF
NA many TRBJ1-5 TRBV12-3/TRBV12-4 15 TGTGCCAGCAGTTTCCTCCGTGGCGGCAATCAGCCCCAGCATTTT CASSFLRGGNQPQHF
NA NA TRBJ2-7 TRBV10-3 12 TGTGCCATCAGTGAGGGGAGTGCCGAGCAGTACTTC CAISEGSAEQYF
TRBD2 NA TRBJ2-5 TRBV6-2/TRBV6-3 15 TGTGCCAGCAGCCGCCCGCGGACTAGCAAAGAGACCCAGTACTTC CASSRPRTSKETQYF
NA once TRBJ1-4 TRBV20-1 13 TGCAGTGCTAGCGGTGCCTCTAATGAAAAACTGTTTTTT CSASGASNEKLFF
TRBD1 NA TRBJ2-1 TRBV7-9 16 TGTGCCAGCAGCTTTAATAGTCTTGACAGGGTGAATGAGCAGTTCTTC CASSFNSLDRVNEQFF
NA many TRBJ2-7 TRBV5-1 14 TGCGCCAGCAGCTTGGCGAGCAGGGGCGACGAGCAGTACTTC CASSLASRGDEQYF
TRBD1 NA TRBJ2-2 TRBV2 17 TGTGCCAGCAGTGATGCCCCCGGGACAGGGATAACCGGGGAGCTGTTTTTT CASSDAPGTGITGELFF
TRBD2 NA TRBJ2-2 TRBV6-1 15 TGTGCCAGCAGGCTAGCGGGAGAGGGCACCGGGGAGCTGTTTTTT CASRLAGEGTGELFF
NA NA TRBJ2-7 TRBV5-8 13 TGTGCCAGCAGCTTGGTAGACGGCTACGAGCAGTACTTC CASSLVDGYEQYF
TRBD2 NA TRBJ2-3 TRBV10-2 16 TGCGTCAGCAGTGAGTCGGTGGGAGGGAACACAGATACGCAGTATTTT CVSSESVGGNTDTQYF
NA few TRBJ1-1 TRBV29-1 13 TGCAGCGTTGTTCAGGGTTTAAGGGCTGAAGCTTTCTTT CSVVQGLRAEAFF
NA few TRBJ2-2 TRBV19 15 TGTGCCAGCGGCCAGCGACTAGGGTTGCCCGGGGAGCTGTTTTTT CASGQRLGLPGELFF
TRBD2 many TRBJ2-1 TRBV12-3/TRBV12-4 15 TGTGCCAGCGGAAGGACTAGCGGGGTCCTCAATGAGCAGTTCTTC CASGRTSGVLNEQFF
NA NA TRBJ1-2 TRBV20-1 12 TGCAGTGCTAGAGATCCCAATGGCGGCTACACCTTC CSARDPNGGYTF
NA few TRBJ1-3 TRBV12-3/TRBV12-4 15 TGTGCCAGCAGGAACGCCGGGACATCTGGAAACACCATATATTTT CASRNAGTSGNTIYF
NA many TRBJ2-7 TRBV12-3/TRBV12-4 13 TGTGCCAGCAGTTTTTTGCAGACCTACGAGCAGTACTTC CASSFLQTYEQYF
TRBD2 few TRBJ2-3 TRBV2 15 TGTGCCACGGAGGTACTAGCGGGAGTCCCAGATACGCAGTATTTT CATEVLAGVPDTQYF
NA NA TRBJ1-4 TRBV4-1 18 TGCGCCAGCAGCCAAGAAGGGTCTAGGAGGGGCCGGAATGAAAAACTGTTTTTT CASSQEGSRRGRNEKLFF
NA few TRBJ2-5 TRBV11-2 15 TGTGCCAGCAGCGCACACCCTTCCATGGCGGAGACCCAGTACTTC CASSAHPSMAETQYF
NA few TRBJ1-1 TRBV12-3/TRBV12-4 15 TGTGCCAGCAGTTCGTACAGGGCGCAAAACACTGAAGCTTTCTTT CASSSYRAQNTEAFF
NA NA TRBJ2-7 TRBV10-3 16 NA CAIRVGPGTSGSLAYF
TRBD1 NA TRBJ2-2 TRBV6-1 14 TGTGCCGGACGACAGGGCTACAACACCGGGGAGCTGTTTTTT CAGRQGYNTGELFF
NA NA TRBJ2-7 TRBV6-6 13 TGTGCCAGCAGCTCCGGGACAACGCACGAGCAGTACTTC CASSSGTTHEQYF
NA NA TRBJ1-4 TRBV12-3/TRBV12-4 19 NA CASSFAPGGYKTVMKNCFF
NA many TRBJ1-1 TRBV3-1 15 TGTGCCAGCAGCCAAGTATCGGGAACAGGCGCTGAAGCTTTCTTT CASSQVSGTGAEAFF
NA NA TRBJ2-7 TRBV7-9 14 TGTGCCAGCAGCTTAGGGCAGAGGGGATACGAGCAGTACTTC CASSLGQRGYEQYF
NA few TRBJ1-4 TRBV28 18 TGTGCCAGCAGTTTATATCATCCGGGCGTCAAAATTAATGAAAAACTGTTTTTT CASSLYHPGVKINEKLFF
NA many TRBJ2-3 TRBV12-3/TRBV12-4 14 TGTGCCAGCAGTTTTTCTGCTCGCACAGATACGCAGTATTTT CASSFSARTDTQYF
TRBD1 NA TRBJ1-1 TRBV27 15 TGTGCCAGCAGTTTGCCAGGACAGGGGAGATCTGAAGCTTTCTTT CASSLPGQGRSEAFF
NA few TRBJ2-4 TRBV4-1 15 TGCGCCAGCCGCCGGGACTGGCTAGCCAAAAACATTCAGTACTTC CASRRDWLAKNIQYF
TRBD1 NA TRBJ2-5 TRBV6-5 14 TGTGCCAGCAGTTTCAACAGGGGGCATGAGACCCAGTACTTC CASSFNRGHETQYF
TRBD2 few TRBJ2-1 TRBV5-6 17 TGTGCCAGCAGCATTAACTTTGGGACTAGCCTTGACAATGAGCAGTTCTTC CASSINFGTSLDNEQFF